The 14 T cell receptor beta chains listed next were all sequenced from one sample in a study of OX40 agonist ivuxolimab in advanced cancers. Profiled with immunoSEQ multiplex PCR; TCRdb holds only in-frame clones, not every one. Here the sample spans more than 70,000 clones, 84% being singletons. This specimen was CD4+ or CD8+ T cells sorted from blood, taken in a trial of the OX40 agonist ivuxolimab. The receptors here all came from an adult with an advanced solid tumor such as melanoma, head and neck, liver or kidney cancer.

This clone was seen more than once but under ten times. J is TRBJ2-3 and V is TRBV7-3; no reliable D call. The CDR3 loop spans 14 amino acids. V was cut by 5 bases and J by 5 bases, with 14 bases left in between. Looked up from germline, CDR1 is SGHTA and CDR2 is FQGTGA. CDR3 in amino acids: CASSPKGWRDTQYF. DNA for the CDR3: TGTGCCAGCAGCCCCAAAGGCTGGCGAGATACGCAGTATTTT.

This chain links TRBV2 with TRBJ2-3, with D perhaps matching TRBD2 (6 bases). In germline, CDR1 is SNHLY, CDR2 FYNNEI. The CDR3 runs 12 residues. V dropped 10 bases and J dropped 10 bases, with 18 bases sitting between them. In DNA form, the CDR3 reads TGTGCCACCAATGAGGTCGGGAGTTCGCAGTATTTT. Residues: CATNEVGSSQYF.

This chain uses TRBV2 with TRBJ1-3; D uncertain. V was pared by 3 bases and J by 0 bases, with 6 bases between. CDR1 and CDR2 (germline): SNHLY, FYNNEI. This CDR3 is 14 amino acids long. The CDR3 reads CASSDGSSGNTIYF. The CDR3 DNA sequence: TGTGCCAGCAGTGATGGCAGCTCTGGAAACACCATATATTTT.

The rearrangement links TRBV7-9 to TRBJ2-7; 7 bases fit TRBD1. The germline gives CDR1 SEHNR, CDR2 FQNEAQ (reference sequence). The CDR3 covers 13 residues. With V trimmed by 1 base and J by 9 bases, 6 bases remained unmatched. CDR3 DNA: TGTGCCAGCAGCTTAGGCACAGGGGAAAGGCAGTACTTC. Its translation: CASSLGTGERQYF.

The sample holds one count of this clone. V and J are TRBV18 and TRBJ1-2; D not resolved. The CDR3 spans 15 residues. Trimming stripped 5 bases from V and 7 bases from J, with 20 bases between. Germline assignment: CDR1 KGHSH and CDR2 LQKENI. The CDR3 reads CASSTPGQVEAGYTF. The CDR3 DNA follows: TGTGCCAGCTCAACCCCCGGGCAGGTGGAGGCTGGCTACACCTTC.

This clone occurred once. V is TRBV14 and J is TRBJ2-5, with TRBD1 matching 11 bases. In germline, CDR1 is SGHDN, CDR2 FVKESK. The V gene end was trimmed by 4 bases and the J gene end by 5 bases; junction bases not matched to a gene: 9. The CDR3 covers 16 residues. CDR3 bases: TGTGCCAGCAGCCCCAAGGACAGGGGGCAGCGGGAGACCCAGTACTTC. This codes for CASSPKDRGQRETQYF.

The CDR3 coding sequence is TGCAGCGGGGGGTCCGGGACTAGCGGGAGATGGAGTGAGCAGTTCTTC. Protein: CSGGSGTSGRWSEQFF. This chain uses TRBV29-1 with TRBJ2-1; 14 positions agree with TRBD2. The V and J ends lost 7 bases and 9 bases, in that order; junction bases with no gene match: 14. The CDR3 contains 16 residues. Germline assignment: CDR1 SQVTM and CDR2 ANQGSEA.

V and J are TRBV28 and TRBJ1-2, with 7 bases matching TRBD1. The V gene's germline CDR1 is MDHEN and CDR2 SYDVKM. The CDR3 has 13 amino acids. The trim removed 2 bases at V and 8 bases at J, leaving 5 bases unmatched. The CDR3 here is CASSLEQGRGYTF. The CDR3 bases are TGTGCCAGCAGTTTAGAACAGGGGCGCGGCTACACCTTC.

This clone was found once. This chain connects TRBV7-6 to TRBJ2-2; D perhaps matches TRBD2 (5 bases). V was trimmed by 6 bases and J by 3 bases, leaving 8 bases between them. CDR3 length: 13 amino acids. CDR1 and CDR2 (germline): SGHVS, FNYEAQ. The CDR3 sequence is CASSRTDTGELFF. CDR3 nucleotides: TGTGCCAGCAGTCGGACTGACACCGGGGAGCTGTTTTTT.

The J gene is TRBJ2-2, the V gene TRBV7-9; D unclear. Trimming left V 1 base short and J 2 bases short, with 5 bases between. This CDR3 comprises 14 residues. Per the germline V gene, CDR1 is SEHNR and CDR2 is FQNEAQ (reference sequence). The CDR3 DNA sequence: TGTGCCAGCAGCTTAGTCGGAAACACCGGGGAGCTGTTTTTT. Translated: CASSLVGNTGELFF. The full variable domain, its missing parts supplied by reference TRBV7-9 and TRBJ2-2, is DTGVSQNPRHKITKRGQNVTFRCDPISEHNRLYWYRQTLGQGPEFLTYFQNEAQLEKSRLLSDRFSAERPKGSFSTLEIQRTEQGDSAMYLCASSLVGNTGELFFGEGSRLTVL.

This sequence joins TRBV29-1 and TRBJ1-2, with a tentative D call TRBD1 (5 bases). The CDR3 sequence is 13 residues long. V lost 8 bases and J 1 base, leaving 14 bases between the germline ends. Germline CDR1 reads SQVTM; CDR2 reads ANQGSEA. The CDR3 DNA reads as TGCAGCACACTCCAAGACAGTAACTATGGCTACACCTTC. Amino acids: CSTLQDSNYGYTF.

The chain employs TRBV10-3 and TRBJ1-5; tentative D call: TRBD1 (5 bases). The germline V and J ends were trimmed by 3 bases and 6 bases, with 18 bases remaining between them. The CDR3 covers 16 residues. Germline-derived CDR1 and CDR2 are ENHRY and SYGVKD. The CDR3 DNA reads as TGTGCCATCAGTGACCTAACCGGGCCCGGGGGTCAGCCCCAGCATTTT. This translates into CAISDLTGPGGQPQHF.

This clone was counted once. The chain recombines TRBV6-1 with TRBJ2-7, with D unresolved. V lost 5 bases and J lost 3, with 8 bases in between. There are 12 residues in the CDR3. The V gene's germline CDR1 is MNHNS and CDR2 SASEGT. The CDR3 sequence: CASSFLVYEQYF. The CDR3 bases are TGTGCCAGCAGTTTTCTTGTCTACGAGCAGTACTTC.

V is TRBV4-1 and J is TRBJ1-4; D is uncertain. The CDR3 spans 12 residues. CDR1 MGHRA and CDR2 YSYEKL come from the germline V gene. The V gene lost 3 bases and the J gene lost 10 bases, with 9 bases spanning the gap. CDR3 coding DNA: TGCGCCAGCAGCCATCCTGGAGGAAAACTGTTTTTT. This encodes CASSHPGGKLFF.